The T cell receptor beta chain described here comes from a study of control samples from healthy donors and cancer patients. TCRdb's table, derived via immunoSEQ multiplex PCR, lists solely in-frame clones and lacks some. The sample holds around 94,000 clones, roughly nine tenths seen once. The clonotype originates from a woman in her fifties or sixties in good health. The source material was blood.

The CDR3, as DNA: TGTGCCAGCAGCTTAGCGGGACATATTAACTATGGCTACACCTTC. It encodes CASSLAGHINYGYTF. The chain joins TRBV7-9 to TRBJ1-2, with D possibly matching TRBD1 (6 bases). Trimming cost V 0 bases and J 1 base, with 9 bases left between them. The CDR3 extends over 15 amino acids. Germline V lookup: CDR1 SEHNR, CDR2 FQNEAQ (reference sequence).